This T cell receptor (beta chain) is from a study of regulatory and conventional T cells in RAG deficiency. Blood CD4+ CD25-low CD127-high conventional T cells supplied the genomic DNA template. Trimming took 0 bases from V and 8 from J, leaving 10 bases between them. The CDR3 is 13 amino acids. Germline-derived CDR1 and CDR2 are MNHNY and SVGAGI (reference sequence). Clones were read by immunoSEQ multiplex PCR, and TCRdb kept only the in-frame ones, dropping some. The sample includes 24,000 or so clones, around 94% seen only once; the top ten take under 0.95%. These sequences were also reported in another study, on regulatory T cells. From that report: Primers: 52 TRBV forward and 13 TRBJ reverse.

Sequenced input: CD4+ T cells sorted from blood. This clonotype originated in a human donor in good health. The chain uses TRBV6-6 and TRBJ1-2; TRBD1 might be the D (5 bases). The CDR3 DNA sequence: TGTGCCAGCAGTTACTCCGGGGCCCGGGGCTACACCTTC. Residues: CASSYSGARGYTF.